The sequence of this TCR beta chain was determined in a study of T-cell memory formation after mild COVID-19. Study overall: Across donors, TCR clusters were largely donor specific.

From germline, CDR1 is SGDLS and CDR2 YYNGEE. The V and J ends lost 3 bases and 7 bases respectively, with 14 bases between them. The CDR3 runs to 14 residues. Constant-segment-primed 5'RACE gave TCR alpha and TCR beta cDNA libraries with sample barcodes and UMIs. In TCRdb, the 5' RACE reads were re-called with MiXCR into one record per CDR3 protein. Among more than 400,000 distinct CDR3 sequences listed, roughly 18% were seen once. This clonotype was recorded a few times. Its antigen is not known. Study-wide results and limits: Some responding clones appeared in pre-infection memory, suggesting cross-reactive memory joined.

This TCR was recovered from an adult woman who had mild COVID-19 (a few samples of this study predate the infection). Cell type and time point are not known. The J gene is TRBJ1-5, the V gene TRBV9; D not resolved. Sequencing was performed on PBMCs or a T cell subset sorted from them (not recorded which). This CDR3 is CASSGPNVGQPQHF. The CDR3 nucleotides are TGTGCCAGCAGCGGCCCCAACGTAGGCCAGCCCCAGCATTTT.